This T cell receptor beta chain is drawn from a study of cytomegalovirus exposure and HLA in healthy donors. Overall study findings and caveats: Most TCR sequences were rare, but some public TCRs occurred in many donors.

In regard to this clone: Its target is unknown. Germline and junction disagree at one end, which may indicate a read error.

Assay used: immunoSEQ multiplex PCR; TCRdb lists only in-frame clones, some missing. The sample records 65,000 or so clones, around 95% being singletons. A 120-subject validation cohort, separate from the roughly 680-subject first cohort, supplied the donors. Looked up from germline, CDR1 is KGHSH and CDR2 is LQKENI. This CDR3 spans 12 amino acids. The source is a man aged 18 to 30 in good health and CMV-seropositive. V and J are TRBV18 and TRBJ2-1, with 9 bases lining up with TRBD1. The sequenced sample was PBMCs. The CDR3 region has the DNA TGTGCCAGCTCACCCCGGACAGGGGAGGGGATCTTC. This encodes CASSPRTGEGIF.